A selection of T cell receptor beta chains follows, all from one sample in a study of Graves' ophthalmopathy and Graves' hyperthyroidism. TCRdb reprocessed the multiplex PCR reads with MiXCR, giving one entry per CDR3 protein. The table lists more than 550,000 distinct CDR3 sequences, more than 40% of them singletons. Material for sequencing was peripheral blood. Receptors originate from an adult man with Graves' ophthalmopathy. Each CDR3 is given with its conserved first and last residue. D genes are given only for firm matches. Expanded clones are given a class, and other clones once, few, many or no size at all.

cdr3_length	v_call	clone_size	j_call	d_call	cdr3_aa	cdr3_nt
13	TRBV2	-	TRBJ2-7	TRBD1	CASSDQGAYEQYF	TGTGCCAGCAGTGATCAGGGGGCCTACGAGCAGTACTTC
15	TRBV7-3	-	TRBJ2-7	-	CASSLGAGLYYEQYF	TGTGCCAGCAGCTTAGGGGCGGGGTTATACTACGAGCAGTACTTC
14	TRBV20-1	many	TRBJ2-7	-	CSANTGTKGYEQYF	TGCAGTGCAAACACAGGGACTAAGGGGTACGAGCAGTACTTC
15	TRBV4-2	few	TRBJ1-1	-	CASSQGRVANTEAFF	TGTGCCAGCAGCCAAGGCCGGGTGGCGAACACTGAAGCTTTCTTT
12	TRBV2	-	TRBJ2-2	-	CASGQGPGELFF	TGTGCCAGCGGCCAAGGGCCCGGGGAGCTGTTTTTT
16	TRBV2	many	TRBJ2-5	-	CASRAAYITTWETQYF	TGTGCCAGCAGGGCCGCCTACATTACGACCTGGGAGACCCAGTACTTC
15	TRBV7-8	-	TRBJ1-2	TRBD1	CASSFSTGDDYGYTF	TGTGCCAGCAGCTTTTCGACAGGGGATGACTATGGCTACACCTTC
15	TRBV19	many	TRBJ2-2	TRBD1	CASSTDREDTGELFF	TGTGCCAGTAGTACGGACAGGGAGGACACCGGGGAGCTGTTTTTT
14	TRBV10-3	-	TRBJ2-5	TRBD1	CAISGTGGQETQYF	TGTGCCATCAGTGGGACAGGGGGCCAAGAGACCCAGTACTTC
16	TRBV6-5	few	TRBJ1-2	-	CASSFRPGRSNYGYTF	TGTGCCAGCAGTTTTCGGCCAGGGAGAAGTAACTATGGCTACACCTTC
15	TRBV11-1	-	TRBJ2-5	TRBD2	CASGLSGGAAETQYF	TGTGCCAGCGGACTAAGCGGGGGAGCTGCGGAGACCCAGTACTTC
13	TRBV6-5	-	TRBJ2-2	-	CALDRGHPGELFF	TGTGCCCTGGACAGAGGGCATCCCGGGGAGCTGTTTTTT
16	TRBV7-2	-	TRBJ1-1	TRBD1	CASSLKNGQDTTEAFF	TGTGCCAGCAGCTTAAAGAACGGACAGGACACCACTGAAGCTTTCTTT
13	TRBV7-9	many	TRBJ1-6	-	CASTLQAASPLHF	TGTGCCAGCACTCTCCAGGCCGCTTCACCCCTCCACTTT
14	TRBV10-3	many	TRBJ1-6	-	CASSLAPMNSPLHF	TGTGCCAGCAGTCTTGCCCCGATGAATTCACCCCTCCACTTT
17	TRBV2	-	TRBJ2-3	TRBD2	CASSRRPSGASTDTQYF	TGTGCCAGCAGCCGGCGCCCTAGCGGAGCTAGCACAGATACGCAGTATTTT
13	TRBV12-3/TRBV12-4	-	TRBJ2-5	-	CAVASVIQETQYF	TGTGCGGTGGCTAGCGTAATCCAAGAGACCCAGTACTTC
13	TRBV12-3/TRBV12-4	many	TRBJ1-6	-	CASRGLQNSPLHF	TGTGCCAGCAGGGGACTGCAGAATTCACCCCTCCACTTT
16	TRBV4-2	few	TRBJ1-5	TRBD1	CASSPNYPGQDQPQHF	TGTGCCAGCAGCCCTAATTACCCGGGACAGGATCAGCCCCAGCATTTT
16	TRBV11-1	-	TRBJ2-5	-	CASSSGWRQPTETQYF	TGTGCCAGCAGCTCTGGATGGCGGCAGCCGACAGAGACCCAGTACTTC
13	TRBV7-2	once	TRBJ1-2	-	CASSWGWSYGYTF	TGTGCCAGCAGCTGGGGATGGAGCTATGGCTACACCTTC
12	TRBV7-3	-	TRBJ2-7	-	CASSLWEGEQYF	TGTGCCAGCAGCTTATGGGAAGGCGAGCAGTACTTC
13	TRBV5-1	few	TRBJ1-1	TRBD1	CASSPGTGVEAFF	TGCGCCAGCAGCCCCGGGACAGGGGTGGAGGCTTTCTTT
18	TRBV29-1	-	TRBJ2-6	-	CSVAGVGTSDSGANVLTF	TGCAGCGTCGCCGGGGTGGGGACCTCTGATTCTGGGGCCAACGTCCTGACTTTC
15	TRBV5-1	many	TRBJ1-1	TRBD1	CASSYGTARNTEAFF	TGCGCCAGCAGCTACGGGACAGCGCGGAACACTGAAGCTTTCTTT
15	TRBV10-3	many	TRBJ1-1	-	CAISESLTENTEAFF	TGTGCCATCAGTGAGTCTTTGACGGAGAACACTGAAGCTTTCTTT
15	TRBV11-2	few	TRBJ2-5	-	CASSQDRKGAETQYF	TGTGCCAGCAGCCAAGACCGAAAAGGGGCAGAGACCCAGTACTTC
15	TRBV5-8	few	TRBJ1-5	TRBD1	CASSRGGQRNQPQHF	TGTGCCAGCAGCAGGGGGGGACAGAGAAATCAGCCCCAGCATTTT
15	TRBV19	many	TRBJ1-6	TRBD1	CASSIAGQGVSPLHF	TGTGCCAGTAGTATCGCTGGACAGGGGGTTTCACCCCTCCACTTT
15	TRBV11-2	-	TRBJ2-5	TRBD1	CASSPPGQGAKTQYF	TGTGCCAGCAGCCCGCCGGGGCAGGGGGCCAAGACCCAGTACTTC
11	TRBV7-2	-	TRBJ1-1	-	CASSPSAGAFF	TGTGCCAGCAGCCCGTCCGCAGGAGCTTTCTTT
16	TRBV7-9	many	TRBJ1-1	TRBD1	CASSDPRTGEYTEAFF	TGTGCCAGCAGCGACCCTCGTACAGGGGAATATACTGAAGCTTTCTTT
16	TRBV10-3	-	TRBJ2-2	-	CASSEIRGASTGELFF	TGTGCCAGCAGTGAAATAAGAGGGGCAAGCACCGGGGAGCTGTTTTTT
17	TRBV27	-	TRBJ1-1	-	CASSLASSEPMNTEAFF	TGTGCCAGCAGTTTAGCGTCGTCGGAACCCATGAACACTGAAGCTTTCTTT
16	TRBV11-1	-	TRBJ1-4	TRBD1	CASKGPPGTGAEKLFF	TGTGCCAGCAAGGGACCTCCCGGGACAGGGGCCGAAAAACTGTTTTTT
15	TRBV24-1	many	TRBJ2-1	-	CATSGEQPGGQGQFF	TGTGCCACCAGTGGGGAGCAACCCGGTGGGCAAGGGCAGTTCTTC
16	TRBV5-1	many	TRBJ1-1	-	CASSQVVTDLNTEAFF	TGCGCCAGCAGCCAGGTCGTCACGGACTTGAACACTGAAGCTTTCTTT
15	TRBV19	many	TRBJ1-1	-	CASTHGQVGNTEAFF	TGTGCCAGTACTCATGGCCAGGTTGGGAACACTGAAGCTTTCTTT
17	TRBV12-3/TRBV12-4	many	TRBJ2-5	TRBD1	CASSVAKIGTGGETQYF	TGTGCCAGCAGTGTGGCCAAGATTGGGACAGGAGGGGAGACCCAGTACTTC
15	TRBV4-3	many	TRBJ1-6	-	CASRTGDSYNSPLHF	TGCGCCAGCAGAACAGGCGACTCCTATAATTCACCCCTCCACTTT
13	TRBV20-1	-	TRBJ1-1	TRBD1	CSARGRQGGEAFF	TGCAGTGCTAGAGGTCGCCAGGGGGGTGAAGCTTTCTTT
15	TRBV2	-	TRBJ1-2	TRBD1	CASSAGTGSNYGYTF	TGTGCCAGCAGTGCCGGGACAGGATCTAACTATGGCTACACCTTC
13	TRBV14	many	TRBJ2-7	-	CASSLQRELKQYF	TGTGCCAGCAGCCTACAAAGGGAGTTGAAGCAGTACTTC
12	TRBV29-1	-	TRBJ1-1	-	CSVPSLNTEAFF	TGCAGCGTTCCCTCCTTGAACACTGAAGCTTTCTTT
15	TRBV7-9	many	TRBJ2-2	-	CASSLKEWVTGELFF	TGTGCCAGCAGCTTAAAGGAGTGGGTCACCGGGGAGCTGTTTTTT
14	TRBV10-3	few	TRBJ1-5	-	CASSLYGVNQPQHF	TGTGCCAGCAGTTTATATGGCGTCAATCAGCCCCAGCATTTT
14	TRBV2	many	TRBJ1-5	-	CASSEGQGNQPQHF	TGTGCCAGCAGTGAGGGACAAGGCAATCAGCCCCAGCATTTT
13	TRBV11-2	many	TRBJ1-1	-	CASSSNYNTEAFF	TGTGCCAGCAGCTCCAATTATAACACTGAAGCTTTCTTT
16	TRBV10-3	few	TRBJ2-5	-	CASSSPGQLKAETQYF	TGTGCCAGCAGTTCTCCGGGACAACTTAAGGCAGAGACCCAGTACTTC
16	TRBV10-3	-	TRBJ1-1	-	CASSPDVVTMNTEAFF	TGTGCCAGCAGCCCCGACGTAGTGACGATGAACACTGAAGCTTTCTTT
13	TRBV2	-	TRBJ1-5	-	CASLPSEQSPQHF	TGTGCCAGCCTCCCCAGCGAGCAGTCGCCCCAGCATTTT
14	TRBV7-9	many	TRBJ2-2	-	CASSPGPHTGELFF	TGTGCCAGCAGCCCCGGACCGCACACCGGGGAGCTGTTTTTT
20	TRBV24-1	-	TRBJ2-2	-	CATSDPDTKRGINNTGELFF	TGTGCCACCAGTGACCCAGATACAAAACGGGGGATTAACAACACCGGGGAGCTGTTTTTT